This T cell receptor beta chain was sequenced for a study of blood T cell repertoires in COVID-19. Study context: Acute and convalescent COVID-19 specimens originated in the United States, Italy and Spain. Sample material is recorded as cDNA or gDNA derived from T cells, B-cell-depleted T cells, or PBMCs.

V lost 3 bases, J lost 4 bases, and 24 bases lay in between. This CDR3 spans 19 amino acids. Germline assignment: CDR1 SGHNT and CDR2 YENEEA. Enrollment of patients from Seattle took place during active infection, with longitudinal follow-up. Per the study methods: Reference gene primer amplification in the assay estimated nucleated cell counts. The assay was immunoSEQ multiplex PCR, and TCRdb's table has in-frame clones only and misses some. V, J and clone size are those of that table, while D and trimming were read from the DNA. The table records about 200,000 clones, around four fifths of them present only once.

The sample consisted of peripheral blood. The chain carries TRBV11-3 and TRBJ2-2; possible D gene TRBD2, 5 bases. The sequence came from a man in his sixties with COVID-19, enrolled during active disease. The CDR3 DNA reads TGTGCCAGCAGCTTGGGTTTATCTTCAGTGGGAGTCGGCACCGGGGAGCTGTTTTTT. Protein sequence: CASSLGLSSVGVGTGELFF. Full variable domain (outside the CDR3, taken from reference TRBV11-3 and TRBJ2-2): EAGVVQSPRYKIIEKKQPVAFWCNPISGHNTLYWYLQNLGQGPELLIRYENEEAVDDSQLPKDRFSAERLKGVDSTLKIQPAELGDSAVYLCASSLGLSSVGVGTGELFFGEGSRLTVL.